This entry is about one TCR beta chain. This record comes from a study of blood T cell repertoires in COVID-19. At the level of the study: The study drew acute and convalescent COVID-19 samples from the United States, Italy and Spain.

Per the original data handling: Amplifying reference gene primers gave estimates of nucleated cell counts. Generated by immunoSEQ multiplex PCR, the TCRdb table keeps only in-frame clones and is missing some. Clone size and the V and J calls come from that table; the DNA yielded D and trimming. Of more than 85,000 clones listed, about 80% were seen once; the top ten hold roughly 4.1%. This TCR was recovered from a man in his sixties with acute or convalescent COVID-19. Sequenced: peripheral blood.

CDR3 loop: CASSDSIATSTDTQYF. Written as DNA, the CDR3 is TGTGCCAGCAGTGACTCGATTGCGACATCGACCGATACGCAGTATTTT. The chain combines TRBV6-4 with TRBJ2-3; unclear D gene. The CDR3 spans 16 residues. Germline V gives CDR1 MRHNA, CDR2 SNTAGT. Trimming removed 0 bases from V and 6 bases from J, with 16 bases in between.